The 5 T cell receptor beta chains presented below share a single source sample, sequenced in a study of T cell responses to AZD1222 COVID-19 vaccine. TCRdb's copy holds only in-frame clones and misses some; the assay was immunoSEQ multiplex PCR. This sample has about 190,000 clones, with around 87% found just once. The sample here was peripheral blood, taken on day 0 of MenACWY control vaccination. All receptors derive from an adult in good health.

The chain couples TRBV27 to TRBJ2-1; TRBD1 is a possible D gene (5 bases). V was shortened by 4 bases and J by 5 bases, with 12 bases between the two germline ends. This CDR3 has 14 residues. The germline CDR1 and CDR2 sequences are MNHEY and SMNVEV (reference sequence). The chain's CDR3 is CASSSWGRDNEQFF. The CDR3 DNA follows: TGTGCCAGCAGTTCCTGGGGCAGGGACAATGAGCAGTTCTTC.

The chain carries TRBV9 and TRBJ2-2; the D gene is possibly TRBD2 (6 bases). The V end lost 4 bases, the J end lost 4 bases, and 11 bases lay between the germline ends. The CDR3 consists of 14 residues. Per germline, CDR1 SGDLS and CDR2 YYNGEE. Here the CDR3 DNA reads TGTGCCAGCAGCTTTAGCGGTGCCACCGGGGAGCTGTTTTTT. Its translation: CASSFSGATGELFF. The full variable domain, with the rest looked up from reference TRBV9 and TRBJ2-2, is DSGVTQTPKHLITATGQRVTLRCSPRSGDLSVYWYQQSLDQGLQFLIQYYNGEERAKGNILERFSAQQFPDLHSELNLSSLELGDSALYFCASSFSGATGELFFGEGSRLTVL.

The chain uses TRBV4-1 and TRBJ1-4; D is ambiguous. Germline V lookup: CDR1 MGHRA, CDR2 YSYEKL. The CDR3 length is 16 residues. V was shortened by 4 bases and J by 8 bases, with 20 bases between the two germline ends. The CDR3 nucleotides read TGCGCCAGCAGCCCGACCAATATGGGGTTTAAGGAAAAACTGTTTTTT. Protein sequence: CASSPTNMGFKEKLFF.

The V gene is TRBV24-1, the J gene TRBJ2-3; no clear D. This CDR3 spans 15 amino acids. V lost 4 bases, J lost 2 bases, and 12 bases lay in between. Germline-derived CDR1 and CDR2 are KGHDR and SFDVKD. The CDR3 region has the DNA TGTGCCACCAGTGAAGGCTCAGCCTACACAGATACGCAGTATTTT. This sequence encodes CATSEGSAYTDTQYF.

As for this clone: This CDR3 is also generated by other DNA sequences in the sample. V gene TRBV3-1 (or the pseudogene TRBV3-2) combines with J gene TRBJ2-7; D gene ambiguous. The germline V and J ends were trimmed by 4 bases and 4 bases, with 5 bases remaining between them. There are 11 residues in the CDR3. The germline V gene has CDR1 LGHDT and CDR2 YNNKEL (reference sequence). Here the CDR3 DNA reads TGTGCCAGCAGCCTCGATTACGAGCAGTACTTC. Protein product: CASSLDYEQYF.